What follows is one T cell receptor beta chain and its context. Its recognized antigen is unknown. No quality values exist for individual bases; no much larger clone is one base distant. The data derive from a study of blood T cell repertoires in COVID-19 (dated by TCRdb to the early 2020s). In the study overall: Samples covering the acute and convalescent phases of COVID-19 were provided by collaborators in the United States, Italy and Spain. Samples were obtained from the ongoing ImmuneRACE study (first 160 participants) and from 950 to 1,500 subjects provided by 6 global collaborators. Deeply sampled blood TCRbeta repertoires from subjects exposed to, actively infected with, or recovered from COVID-19 were included in the dataset. A freely available public database, intended as a resource for researchers studying the immune response to SARS-CoV-2, is where the repertoires were released. The sample metadata nearly always contained a de-identified subject ID, COVID-19 status, age in years and sex. Where available, HLA class I and class II types were obtained from metadata supplied by the sample provider rather than from assay-based typing. The prospective study material was composed of cDNA or gDNA derived from T cells, B-cell-depleted T cells, or PBMCs. Broad study findings and their caveats: How much clinical and demographic metadata was included differed by source and by participant, and the metadata was provided uncurated.

Another Seattle source contributed samples from volunteer blood donors who had recovered from COVID-19. Whole blood was collected in K2EDTA tubes by collaborating institutions according to the institutions' own protocols. For TCRbeta analysis, collaborators shipped samples in one of three forms: frozen whole blood, isolated PBMCs, or DNA extracted from either of those sample types. TCRbeta CDR3 regions were amplified from genomic DNA using the immunoSEQ Assay, a bias-controlled multiplex PCR. Per the authors' processing: The number of nucleated cells in each sample was estimated from the amplification of reference gene primers within the assay. To quantify the absolute abundance of each unique TCRbeta CDR3 rearrangement, sequence reads were collapsed and filtered. For each sample, productive Simpson clonality was calculated as the square root of Simpson's diversity index over productive rearrangements. In TCRdb, the immuneACCESS table is reduced to in-frame sequences with V and J assigned. These tables do not hold every clone; where another copy was compared, an unresolved V gene accounts for under half, and the others remain unexplained. V, J and clone size were drawn from that table, and D and trimming were deduced from the DNA. The table for this sample lists 300,000 or so clones; 89% of them were counted only once. The biggest ten clones account for under 8% of the sample.

Reading from cysteine to phenylalanine, the CDR3 counts 15 amino acids. Kept here is only the CDR3 DNA, which spans 45 bases and is read in frame from base 1. Reading the germline V gene gives CDR1 SGHAT and CDR2 FQNNGV. For this chain, trimming is 5 bases at the V end and 2 bases at the J end, and the number of junction bases without a gene match is 6. The sequence derives from a man between 18 and 35 years old who had recovered from COVID-19. The chain was built from TRBV11-2 and TRBJ1-5, with 7 bases in between that match TRBD1. Sequenced input: peripheral blood. In nucleotide form, the sequence is TGTGCCAGCAGCCCCCAGGGGGTTGGCAATCAGCCCCAGCATTTT. Its coded protein is CASSPQGVGNQPQHF.